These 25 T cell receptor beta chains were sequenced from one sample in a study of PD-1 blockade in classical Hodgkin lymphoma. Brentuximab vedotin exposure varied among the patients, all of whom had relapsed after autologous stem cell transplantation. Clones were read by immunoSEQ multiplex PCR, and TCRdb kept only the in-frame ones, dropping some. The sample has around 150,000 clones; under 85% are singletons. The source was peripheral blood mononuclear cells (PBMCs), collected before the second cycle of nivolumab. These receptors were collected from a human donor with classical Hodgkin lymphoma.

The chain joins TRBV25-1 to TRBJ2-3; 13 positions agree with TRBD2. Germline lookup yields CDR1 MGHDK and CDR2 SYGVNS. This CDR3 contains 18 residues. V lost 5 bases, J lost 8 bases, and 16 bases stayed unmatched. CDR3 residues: CASSPTRPGLAGSATQYF. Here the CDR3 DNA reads TGTGCCAGCAGTCCCACTCGACCGGGACTAGCGGGGTCCGCTACGCAGTATTTT.

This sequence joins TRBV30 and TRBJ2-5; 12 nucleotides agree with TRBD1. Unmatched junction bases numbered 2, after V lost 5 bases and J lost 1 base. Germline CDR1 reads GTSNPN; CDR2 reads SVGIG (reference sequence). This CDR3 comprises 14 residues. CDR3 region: CAWRDRGLQETQYF. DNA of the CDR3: TGTGCCTGGCGGGACAGGGGGCTCCAAGAGACCCAGTACTTC.

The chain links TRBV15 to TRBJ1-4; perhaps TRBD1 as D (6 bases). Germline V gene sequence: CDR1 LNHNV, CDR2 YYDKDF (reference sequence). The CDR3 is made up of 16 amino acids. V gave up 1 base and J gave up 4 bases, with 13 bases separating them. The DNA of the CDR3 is TGTGCCACCAGCAGAGGAGCGGGGGCCTTTAATGAAAAACTGTTTTTT. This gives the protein CATSRGAGAFNEKLFF.

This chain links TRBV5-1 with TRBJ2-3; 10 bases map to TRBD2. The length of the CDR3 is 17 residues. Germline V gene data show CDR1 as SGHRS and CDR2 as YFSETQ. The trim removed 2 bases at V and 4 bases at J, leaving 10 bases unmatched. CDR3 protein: CASSFLRLAGVSDTQYF. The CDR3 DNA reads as TGCGCCAGCAGCTTCCTCCGGCTAGCGGGAGTATCAGATACGCAGTATTTT.

CDR3 coding DNA: TGTGCCAGCCTATTTTCAACCTGCTGCCGCTACACCTTC. Encoded protein: CASLFSTCCRYTF. V gene TRBV2 combines with J gene TRBJ1-2; D ambiguous. CDR1 and CDR2 from the germline V gene are SNHLY and FYNNEI. Deletions cut 8 bases from V and 9 bases from J, with 19 bases between. The CDR3 runs 13 residues.

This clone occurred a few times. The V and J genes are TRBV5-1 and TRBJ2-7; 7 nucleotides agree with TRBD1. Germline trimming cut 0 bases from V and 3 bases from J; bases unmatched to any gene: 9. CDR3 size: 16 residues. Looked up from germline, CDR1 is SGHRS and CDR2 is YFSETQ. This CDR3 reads CASSLGNDRAVYEQYF. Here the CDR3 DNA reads TGCGCCAGCAGCTTGGGGAATGACAGGGCAGTCTACGAGCAGTACTTC.

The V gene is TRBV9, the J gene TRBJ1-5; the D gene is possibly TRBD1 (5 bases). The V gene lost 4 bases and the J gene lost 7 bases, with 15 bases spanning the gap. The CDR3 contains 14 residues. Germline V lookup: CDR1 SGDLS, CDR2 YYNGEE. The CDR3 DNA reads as TGTGCCAGCAGCATCGGCGGCTCAGGGCAGCCCCAGCATTTT. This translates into CASSIGGSGQPQHF.

The CDR3 nucleotides are TGTGCCAGCAGCCCGCAGGGGGCGAGTGGCGTCCTGACTTTC. Translating gives CASSPQGASGVLTF. The V gene is TRBV7-2, the J gene TRBJ2-6, with 8 bases identical to TRBD1. Germline V CDR1 and CDR2: SGHTA, FQGNSA. The CDR3 has 14 residues. The trim removed 5 bases at V and 12 bases at J, leaving 9 bases unmatched. The whole variable domain, remainder taken from reference TRBV7-2 and TRBJ2-6, is GAGVSQSPSNKVTEKGKDVELRCDPISGHTALYWYRQSLGQGLEFLIYFQGNSAPDKSGLPSDRFSAERTGGSVSTLTIQRTQQEDSAVYLCASSPQGASGVLTFGAGSRLTVL.

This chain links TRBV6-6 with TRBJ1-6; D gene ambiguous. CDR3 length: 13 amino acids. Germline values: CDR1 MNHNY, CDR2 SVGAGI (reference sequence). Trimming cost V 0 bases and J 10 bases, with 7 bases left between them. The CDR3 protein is CASSYSYGSPLHF. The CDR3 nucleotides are TGTGCCAGCAGTTACTCGTATGGGTCACCCCTCCACTTT.

The CDR3 coding sequence is TGTGCCAGCAGCGTAGGGCTAGCGGCCAGCACAGATACGCAGTATTTT. This gives the protein CASSVGLAASTDTQYF. The chain links TRBV9 to TRBJ2-3; 7 bases map to TRBD2. This CDR3 contains 16 residues. Germline CDR1 SGDLS, CDR2 YYNGEE. J was trimmed by 0 bases and V by 0 bases; bases with no gene match: 4.

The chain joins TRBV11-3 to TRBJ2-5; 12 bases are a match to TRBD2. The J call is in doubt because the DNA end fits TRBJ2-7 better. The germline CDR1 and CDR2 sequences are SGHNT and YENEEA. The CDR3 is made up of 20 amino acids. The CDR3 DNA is TGTGCCAGCAGCTTAGAAACTAGCGGGGGGCCCCCAGAAGCACACTACGAGCAGTACTTC. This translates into CASSLETSGGPPEAHYEQYF.

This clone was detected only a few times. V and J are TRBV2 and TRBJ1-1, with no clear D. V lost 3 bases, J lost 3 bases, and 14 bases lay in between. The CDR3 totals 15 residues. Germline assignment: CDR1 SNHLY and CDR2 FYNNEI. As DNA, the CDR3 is TGTGCCAGCAGTGATCGAGGACTTTGGTACACTGAAGCTTTCTTT. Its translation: CASSDRGLWYTEAFF.

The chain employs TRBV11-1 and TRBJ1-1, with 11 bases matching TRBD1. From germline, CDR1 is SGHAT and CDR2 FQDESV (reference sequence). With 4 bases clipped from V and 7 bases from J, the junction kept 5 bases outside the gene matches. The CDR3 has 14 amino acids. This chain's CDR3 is CASSSWDRGIEAFF. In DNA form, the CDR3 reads TGTGCCAGCAGCTCTTGGGACAGGGGGATTGAAGCTTTCTTT. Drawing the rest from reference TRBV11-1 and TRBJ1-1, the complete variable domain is EAEVAQSPRYKITEKSQAVAFWCDPISGHATLYWYRQILGQGPELLVQFQDESVVDDSQLPKDRFSAERLKGVDSTLKIQPAELGDSAMYLCASSSWDRGIEAFFGQGTRLTVV.

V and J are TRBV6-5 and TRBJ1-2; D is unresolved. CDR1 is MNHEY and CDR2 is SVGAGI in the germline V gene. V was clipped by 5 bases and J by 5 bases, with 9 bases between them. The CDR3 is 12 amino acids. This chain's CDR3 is CASSLDGYGYTF. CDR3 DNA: TGTGCCAGCAGTCTGGACGGGTATGGCTACACCTTC.

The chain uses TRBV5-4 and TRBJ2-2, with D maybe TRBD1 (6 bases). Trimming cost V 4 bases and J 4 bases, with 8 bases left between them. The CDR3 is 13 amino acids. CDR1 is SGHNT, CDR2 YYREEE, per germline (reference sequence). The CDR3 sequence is CASSLDSTGELFF. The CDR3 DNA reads TGTGCCAGCAGCCTGGACAGCACCGGGGAGCTGTTTTTT.

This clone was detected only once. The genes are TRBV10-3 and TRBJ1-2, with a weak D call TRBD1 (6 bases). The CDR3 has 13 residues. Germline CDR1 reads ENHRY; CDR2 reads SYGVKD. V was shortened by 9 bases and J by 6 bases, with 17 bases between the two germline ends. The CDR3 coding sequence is TGTGCCATACACTCACAGGGTGGGAATGGCTACACCTTC. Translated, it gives CAIHSQGGNGYTF.

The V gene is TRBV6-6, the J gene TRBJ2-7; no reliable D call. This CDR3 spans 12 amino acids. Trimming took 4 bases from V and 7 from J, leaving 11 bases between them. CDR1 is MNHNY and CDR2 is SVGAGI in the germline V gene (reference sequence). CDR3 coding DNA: TGTGCCAGCAGTTCGTCCCCTGGGGAGCAGTACTTC. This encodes CASSSSPGEQYF.

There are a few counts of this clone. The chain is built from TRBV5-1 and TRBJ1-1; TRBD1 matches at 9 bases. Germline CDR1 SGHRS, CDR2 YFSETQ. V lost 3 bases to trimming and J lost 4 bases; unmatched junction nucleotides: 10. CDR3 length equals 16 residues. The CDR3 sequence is CASSSTPQGAGTEAFF. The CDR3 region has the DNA TGCGCCAGCAGCTCCACACCACAGGGGGCCGGCACTGAAGCTTTCTTT.

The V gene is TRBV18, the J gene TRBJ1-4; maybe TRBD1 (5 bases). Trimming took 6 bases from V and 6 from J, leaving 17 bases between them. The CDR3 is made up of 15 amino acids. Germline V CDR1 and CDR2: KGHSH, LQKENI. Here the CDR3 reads CASSALPWGDEKLFF. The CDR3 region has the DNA TGTGCCAGCTCCGCCCTGCCGTGGGGGGATGAAAAACTGTTTTTT.

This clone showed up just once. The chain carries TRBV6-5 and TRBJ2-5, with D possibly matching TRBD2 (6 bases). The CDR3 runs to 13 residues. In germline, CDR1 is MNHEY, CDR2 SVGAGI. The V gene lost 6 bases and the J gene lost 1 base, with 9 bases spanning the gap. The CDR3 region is CASRKLAQETQYF. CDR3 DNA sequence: TGTGCCAGCAGGAAACTAGCCCAAGAGACCCAGTACTTC.

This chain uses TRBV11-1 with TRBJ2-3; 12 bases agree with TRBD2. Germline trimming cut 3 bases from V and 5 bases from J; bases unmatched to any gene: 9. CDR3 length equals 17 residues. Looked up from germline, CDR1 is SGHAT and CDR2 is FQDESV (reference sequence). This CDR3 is CASSFAPSGGAQDTQYF. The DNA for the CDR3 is TGTGCCAGCAGCTTCGCACCTAGCGGGGGGGCTCAAGATACGCAGTATTTT.

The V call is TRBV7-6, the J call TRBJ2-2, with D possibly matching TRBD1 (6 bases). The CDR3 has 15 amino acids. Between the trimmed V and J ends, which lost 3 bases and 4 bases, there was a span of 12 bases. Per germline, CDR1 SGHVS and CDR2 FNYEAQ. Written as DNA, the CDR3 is TGTGCCAGCAGCTTCCTCGAAGGGGGCACCGGGGAGCTGTTTTTT. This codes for CASSFLEGGTGELFF.

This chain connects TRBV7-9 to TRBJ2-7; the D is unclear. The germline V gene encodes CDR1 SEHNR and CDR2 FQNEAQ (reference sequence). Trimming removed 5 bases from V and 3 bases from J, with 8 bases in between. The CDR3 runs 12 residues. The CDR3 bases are TGTGCCAGCAGCGCCAATAACTACGAGCAGTACTTC. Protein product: CASSANNYEQYF.

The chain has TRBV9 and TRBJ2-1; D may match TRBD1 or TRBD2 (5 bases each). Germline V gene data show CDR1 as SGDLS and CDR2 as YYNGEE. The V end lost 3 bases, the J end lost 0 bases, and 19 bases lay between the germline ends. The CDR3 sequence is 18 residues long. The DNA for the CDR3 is TGTGCCAGCAGCGCCGTTTCAGGGACCACCAACTCCTACAATGAGCAGTTCTTC. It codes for CASSAVSGTTNSYNEQFF.

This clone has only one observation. CDR3 bases: TGTGCCAGCAGTTTTCGGTGGGACAGTTTTAATCAGCCCCAGCATTTT. This sequence encodes CASSFRWDSFNQPQHF. The V gene is TRBV6-5, the J gene TRBJ1-5; TRBD1 agrees at 7 bases. The V gene end was trimmed by 4 bases and the J gene end by 4 bases; junction bases not matched to a gene: 10. The germline gives CDR1 MNHEY, CDR2 SVGAGI. The CDR3 is made up of 16 amino acids.